Each of the 10 T cell receptor beta chains below was sequenced from the same sample in a study of shared clonotypes between healthy human individuals. The protocol was immunoSEQ multiplex PCR, while the TCRdb copy is restricted to in-frame clones and leaves out a portion. The sample comprises roughly 2.2 million clones, approximately 93% of which are singletons, and 0.3% to 0.4% rests with the top ten. Sequenced: naive CD4+ T cells from PBMCs. Subset here: CD45RA+ positively selected. The receptors stem from a man in his late teens or twenties in good health. Some clones in this sample may be carry-over from other donors' samples.

The rearrangement uses TRBV16 and TRBJ2-7; maybe TRBD1 (5 bases). V was shortened by 4 bases and J by 3 bases, with 13 bases between the two germline ends. CDR1 KGHSY and CDR2 FQNENV come from the germline V gene. This CDR3 is built from 14 residues. The CDR3 protein is CASSRGRANYEQYF. In nucleotides, the CDR3 is TGTGCCAGCAGCCGGGGCAGGGCGAACTACGAGCAGTACTTC.

This chain uses TRBV18 with TRBJ1-1, with a weak D call TRBD1 (6 bases). This CDR3 spans 14 amino acids. Germline values: CDR1 KGHSH, CDR2 LQKENI. V shed 1 base and J shed 2 bases, with 8 bases lying between them. The CDR3: CASSPRGTNTEAFF. The CDR3 region has the DNA TGTGCCAGCTCACCACGAGGGACAAACACTGAAGCTTTCTTT.

CDR3 nucleotides: TGTGCCAGCAGCTTTATCCCGGGTTACACTGAAGCTTTCTTT. It encodes CASSFIPGYTEAFF. The J gene is TRBJ1-1, the V gene TRBV11-2; no reliable D call. Trimming cost V 3 bases and J 3 bases, with 11 bases left between them. CDR1 is SGHAT and CDR2 is FQNNGV in the germline V gene. This CDR3 has 14 residues.

The chain uses TRBV19 and TRBJ2-2; tentatively, D is TRBD2 (6 bases). Germline V CDR1 and CDR2: LNHDA, SQIVND (reference sequence). Trimming took 3 bases from V and 5 from J, leaving 13 bases between them. CDR3 length: 15 amino acids. The CDR3 sequence: CASSIGRRATGELFF. The CDR3, as DNA: TGTGCCAGTAGTATCGGCAGGAGGGCGACCGGGGAGCTGTTTTTT.

The J gene is TRBJ2-5, the V gene TRBV7-6, with a weak D call TRBD2 (6 bases). V was pared by 5 bases and J by 2 bases, with 15 bases between. CDR3 length: 15 residues. Germline V gene sequence: CDR1 SGHVS, CDR2 FNYEAQ. The CDR3 sequence: CASSRNFRGQETQYF. Here the CDR3 DNA reads TGTGCCAGCAGCCGTAATTTCCGGGGGCAAGAGACCCAGTACTTC.

This clone was seen once. The chain links TRBV7-2 to TRBJ2-7; D is undetermined. V lost 2 bases, J lost 1 base, and 6 bases lay in between. CDR3 size: 13 residues. CDR1 and CDR2 (germline): SGHTA, FQGNSA. The CDR3 nucleotides read TGTGCCAGCAGCTTACCTAGGTCCTACGAGCAGTACTTC. Translated: CASSLPRSYEQYF.

The chain combines TRBV6-5 with TRBJ2-3, with D maybe TRBD1 (5 bases). CDR1 and CDR2 (germline): MNHEY, SVGAGI. The V and J ends lost 5 bases and 9 bases respectively, with 21 bases between them. This CDR3 comprises 15 residues. In DNA form, the CDR3 reads TGTGCCAGCAGTCCCCTTAGGACACGACCCTCAACGCAGTATTTT. This sequence encodes CASSPLRTRPSTQYF.

A word on this clone: This sample also contains other DNA sequences that code for the same CDR3. This chain joins TRBV27 and TRBJ1-1; D remains unclear. This CDR3 is built from 13 residues. Between the trimmed V and J ends, which lost 3 bases and 0 bases, there was a span of 5 bases. Germline CDR1 reads MNHEY; CDR2 reads SMNVEV (reference sequence). The CDR3 DNA reads TGTGCCAGCAGTTTGAGGCTGAACACTGAAGCTTTCTTT. Protein product: CASSLRLNTEAFF.

The gene calls are TRBV15 and TRBJ2-7; the D gene could be TRBD1 or TRBD2 (6 bases each). The CDR3 is 16 residues long. CDR1 and CDR2 (germline): LNHNV, YYDKDF (reference sequence). V lost 0 bases, J lost 5 bases, and 17 bases lay in between. Here the CDR3 reads CATSREGGRARDEQYF. The CDR3 nucleotides are TGTGCCACCAGCAGAGAAGGGGGGCGGGCGAGGGACGAGCAGTACTTC.

About this clone itself: Other DNA sequences from this sample encode an identical CDR3 as well. As DNA, the CDR3 is TGTGCCAGCTCACCAGCTGTCAATCAGCCCCAGCATTTT. Translated: CASSPAVNQPQHF. The chain employs TRBV18 and TRBJ1-5, with D unresolved. Trimming took 2 bases from V and 3 from J, leaving 5 bases between them. The CDR3 has 13 amino acids. Germline V gives CDR1 KGHSH, CDR2 LQKENI. Full variable domain (outside the CDR3, taken from reference TRBV18 and TRBJ1-5): NAGVMQNPRHLVRRRGQEARLRCSPMKGHSHVYWYRQLPEEGLKFMVYLQKENIIDESGMPKERFSAEFPKEGPSILRIQQVVRGDSAAYFCASSPAVNQPQHFGDGTRLSIL.